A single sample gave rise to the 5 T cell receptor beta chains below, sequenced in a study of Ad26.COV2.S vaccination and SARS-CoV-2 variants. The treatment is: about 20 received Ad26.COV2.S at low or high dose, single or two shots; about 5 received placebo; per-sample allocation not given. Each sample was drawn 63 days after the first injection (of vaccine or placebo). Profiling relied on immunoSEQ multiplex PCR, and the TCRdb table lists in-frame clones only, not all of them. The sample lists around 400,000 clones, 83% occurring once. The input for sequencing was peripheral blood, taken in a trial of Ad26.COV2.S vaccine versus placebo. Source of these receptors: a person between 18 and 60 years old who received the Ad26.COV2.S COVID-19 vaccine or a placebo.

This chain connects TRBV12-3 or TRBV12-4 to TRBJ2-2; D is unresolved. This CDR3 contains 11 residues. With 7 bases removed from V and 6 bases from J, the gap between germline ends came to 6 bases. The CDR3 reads CASTAAGELFF. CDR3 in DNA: TGTGCCAGCACCGCCGCCGGGGAGCTGTTTTTT.

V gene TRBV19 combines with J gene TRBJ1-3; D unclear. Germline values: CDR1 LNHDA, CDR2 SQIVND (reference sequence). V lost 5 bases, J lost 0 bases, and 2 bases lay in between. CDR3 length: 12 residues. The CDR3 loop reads CASSPSGNTIYF. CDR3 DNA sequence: TGTGCCAGTAGTCCCTCTGGAAACACCATATATTTT. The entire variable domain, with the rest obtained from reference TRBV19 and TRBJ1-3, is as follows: DGGITQSPKYLFRKEGQNVTLSCEQNLNHDAMYWYRQDPGQGLRLIYYSQIVNDFQKGDIAEGYSVSREKKESFPLTVTSAQKNPTAFYLCASSPSGNTIYFGEGSWLTVV.

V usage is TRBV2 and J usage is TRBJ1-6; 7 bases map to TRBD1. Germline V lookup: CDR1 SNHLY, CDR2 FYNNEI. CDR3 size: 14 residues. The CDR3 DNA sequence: TGTGCTAGTACCCGGGACAGCTATAATTCACCCCTCCACTTT. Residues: CASTRDSYNSPLHF. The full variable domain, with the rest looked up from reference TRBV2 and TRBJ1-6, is EPEVTQTPSHQVTQMGQEVILRCVPISNHLYFYWYRQILGQKVEFLVSFYNNEISEKSEIFDDQFSVERPDGSNFTLKIRSTKLEDSAMYFCASTRDSYNSPLHFGNGTRLTVT.

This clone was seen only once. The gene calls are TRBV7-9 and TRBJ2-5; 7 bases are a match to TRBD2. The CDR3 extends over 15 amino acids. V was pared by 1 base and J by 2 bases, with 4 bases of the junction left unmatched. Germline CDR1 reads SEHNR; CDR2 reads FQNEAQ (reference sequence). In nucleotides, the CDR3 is TGTGCCAGCAGCTTAGGACTAGCAATTCAAGAGACCCAGTACTTC. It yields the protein CASSLGLAIQETQYF.

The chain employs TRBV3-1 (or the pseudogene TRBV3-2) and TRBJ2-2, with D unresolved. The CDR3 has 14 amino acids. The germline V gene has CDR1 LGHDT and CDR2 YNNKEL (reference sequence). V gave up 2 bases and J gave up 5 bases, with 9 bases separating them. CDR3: CASSQRIPTGELFF. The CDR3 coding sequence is TGTGCCAGCAGCCAAAGGATCCCAACCGGGGAGCTGTTTTTT.